This entry is about one T cell receptor beta chain. Germline V gene lookup returns CDR1 MDHEN and CDR2 SYDVKM. Deletions cut 3 bases from V and 5 bases from J, with 31 bases between. This CDR3 region has 20 residues. Clones were read by immunoSEQ multiplex PCR, and TCRdb kept only the in-frame ones, dropping some. The data show 25,000 to 35,000 clones, 75% to 80% seen once. The entry originates in a study of regulatory dendritic cells for organ transplantation. Sequencing was carried out using memory CD4+ T cells from blood. Subset indicated: CD45RO+ memory T cells. The chain couples TRBV28 to TRBJ1-1; tentative D call: TRBD1 (6 bases). This receptor was obtained from a human donor in good health. CDR3 nucleotides: TGTGCCAGCAGTTTCGGAATCGGTGGAGGGTTTAGGGGGGCTGGGACTGAAGCTTTCTTT. It translates to CASSFGIGGGFRGAGTEAFF.